The 21 T cell receptor beta chains below were found in one sample sequenced in a study of circulating and synovial CD4+ cells in juvenile arthritis. Assay: immunoSEQ multiplex PCR; the TCRdb copy retains only in-frame clones and omits some. The repertoire holds fewer than 35,000 clones, with 80% to 95% as singletons. Sequencing was carried out using CD4+ T cells from blood. The origin of the receptors is a human donor with juvenile idiopathic arthritis.

V and J are TRBV15 and TRBJ1-5; no clear D. V lost 0 bases to trimming and J lost 7 bases, with 13 bases between them. The length of the CDR3 is 15 residues. CDR1 is LNHNV, CDR2 YYDKDF, per germline (reference sequence). As DNA, the CDR3 is TGTGCCACCAGCAGAGATGGGAGTGTGGGGCAGCCCCAGCATTTT. This encodes CATSRDGSVGQPQHF.

This chain uses TRBV7-9 with TRBJ2-5; possibly TRBD1 for D (5 bases). Germline V gene data show CDR1 as SEHNR and CDR2 as FQNEAQ (reference sequence). The length of the CDR3 is 15 residues. V lost 1 base, J lost 1 base, and 10 bases lay in between. The CDR3 spells CASSLGETAQETQYF. CDR3 nucleotide sequence: TGTGCCAGCAGCTTAGGTGAGACAGCCCAAGAGACCCAGTACTTC.

V usage is TRBV20-1 and J usage is TRBJ2-4, with D hard to call. Germline-derived CDR1 and CDR2 are DFQATT and SNEGSKA (reference sequence). This CDR3 region has 11 residues. Trimming pared 3 bases from V and 6 bases from J, leaving 6 bases between. CDR3 DNA sequence: TGCAGTGCTAGTCTATTAAACATTCAGTACTTC. Amino acids: CSASLLNIQYF.

V and J are TRBV5-1 and TRBJ2-3; 13 bases align to TRBD2. The germline CDR1 and CDR2 sequences are SGHRS and YFSETQ. This CDR3 region has 13 residues. J lost 7 bases, V lost 10 bases, and 6 bases had no gene match. The CDR3 region is CACGLAGENTQYF. In DNA, the CDR3 is TGCGCCTGCGGACTAGCGGGAGAGAATACGCAGTATTTT.

This clone was recorded only once. V and J are TRBV9 and TRBJ2-5; D is unresolved. Trimming pared 4 bases from V and 4 bases from J, leaving 23 bases between. The CDR3 spans 17 residues. Germline V CDR1 and CDR2: SGDLS, YYNGEE. The chain's CDR3 is CASSPDPQRDRIETQYF. The CDR3 bases are TGTGCCAGCAGCCCAGATCCCCAGCGAGATAGGATAGAGACCCAGTACTTC. Together with reference TRBV9 and TRBJ2-5, the CDR3 gives the full variable domain: DSGVTQTPKHLITATGQRVTLRCSPRSGDLSVYWYQQSLDQGLQFLIQYYNGEERAKGNILERFSAQQFPDLHSELNLSSLELGDSALYFCASSPDPQRDRIETQYFGPGTRLLVL.

This clone was recorded once. The chain links TRBV7-3 to TRBJ2-1; 7 bases are shared with TRBD2. The CDR3 has 15 residues. CDR1 is SGHTA, CDR2 FQGTGA, per germline. V shed 0 bases and J 4 bases; nucleotides not matched to a gene: 3. CDR3: CASSLTSSGYNEQFF. The CDR3 DNA reads TGTGCCAGCAGCTTAACCTCTAGCGGTTACAATGAGCAGTTCTTC.

To note about this clone: One junction end disagrees with the germline gene, perhaps due to a read error. The chain recombines TRBV2 with TRBJ2-7; 8 bases line up with TRBD1. Germline V lookup: CDR1 SNHLY, CDR2 FYNNEI. The length of the CDR3 is 14 residues. Here the CDR3 DNA reads TGTGCCAGCAGTGACGGCAGGGGGCTCTACGCGCAGTACTTC. It yields the protein CASSDGRGLYAQYF.

J is TRBJ2-1 and V is TRBV6-6, with 7 positions matching TRBD1. Germline V gives CDR1 MNHNY, CDR2 SVGAGI (reference sequence). The V segment lost 6 bases and the J segment 0 bases; nucleotides outside the gene matches: 5. This CDR3 contains 15 residues. DNA of the CDR3: TGTGCCAGCAGCGGAGACAGGGCCTCCTACAATGAGCAGTTCTTC. Protein sequence: CASSGDRASYNEQFF.

The rearrangement uses TRBV19 and TRBJ1-5; 9 bases match TRBD1. With 5 bases clipped from V and 3 bases from J, the junction kept 5 bases outside the gene matches. The CDR3 contains 15 residues. Germline V CDR1 and CDR2: LNHDA, SQIVND (reference sequence). The CDR3 spells CASSEGTGYNQPQHF. The CDR3 nucleotides are TGTGCCAGTAGTGAGGGGACAGGGTACAATCAGCCCCAGCATTTT.

The V gene is TRBV13, the J gene TRBJ1-3; D is ambiguous. With 3 bases removed from V and 0 bases from J, the gap between germline ends came to 9 bases. Germline lookup yields CDR1 PRHDT and CDR2 FYEKMQ (reference sequence). The CDR3 has 15 amino acids. The CDR3 here is CASSFGKRSGNTIYF. The DNA for the CDR3 is TGTGCCAGCAGCTTCGGGAAACGCTCTGGAAACACCATATATTTT.

The V call is TRBV9, the J call TRBJ1-3; D uncertain. Germline V gene data show CDR1 as SGDLS and CDR2 as YYNGEE. Trimming took 7 bases from V and 0 from J, leaving 11 bases between them. CDR3 length equals 14 residues. CDR3 in DNA: TGTGCCAGCGGGAGATCCTTCTCTGGAAACACCATATATTTT. It encodes CASGRSFSGNTIYF.

J is TRBJ1-3 and V is TRBV5-4; 8 bases match TRBD1. CDR1 and CDR2 from the germline V gene are SGHNT and YYREEE (reference sequence). After removal of 5 bases from V and 1 base from J, the junction contained 8 bases not matched to a gene. This CDR3 region has 16 residues. The CDR3, as DNA: TGTGCCAGCAGTGCAACAGGGGGAGGGTCTGGAAACACCATATATTTT. It is translated as CASSATGGGSGNTIYF.

The chain links TRBV7-8 to TRBJ2-7; D is unresolved. With 1 base removed from V and 6 bases from J, the gap between germline ends came to 16 bases. Germline V CDR1 and CDR2: SGHVS, FQNEAQ. This CDR3 has 15 residues. CDR3 DNA: TGTGCCAGCAGCTTAGGGCCCTCGAACGGAGCCGAGCAGTACTTC. Its protein product is CASSLGPSNGAEQYF.

This CDR3 reads CAISGQGAYEQYF. The CDR3 DNA follows: TGTGCCATCAGTGGACAGGGGGCCTACGAGCAGTACTTC. The chain couples TRBV10-3 to TRBJ2-7; 9 bases are shared with TRBD1. Germline V CDR1 and CDR2: ENHRY, SYGVKD. With V trimmed by 4 bases and J by 2 bases, 0 bases remained unmatched. This CDR3 is 13 amino acids long.

The V gene is TRBV18, the J gene TRBJ1-2; D is ambiguous. Trimming shortened V by 2 bases and J by 3 bases, and 13 bases separated the two germline ends. From germline, CDR1 is KGHSH and CDR2 LQKENI. This CDR3 contains 15 residues. In DNA form, the CDR3 reads TGTGCCAGCTCACCAGAGGCCCGAAAGGACTATGGCTACACCTTC. Translating it yields CASSPEARKDYGYTF.

V and J are TRBV10-1 and TRBJ2-2; 9 nucleotides align to TRBD1. The CDR3 has 19 amino acids. Losses at the gene ends were 4 bases for V and 0 bases for J; bases not matched to a gene: 12. The germline CDR1 and CDR2 sequences are WNHNN and SYGVQD (reference sequence). CDR3 sequence: CASSAPLGQGSTNTGELFF. CDR3 sequence (DNA): TGCGCCAGCAGTGCCCCTCTGGGACAGGGCAGCACGAACACCGGGGAGCTGTTTTTT.

The chain links TRBV9 to TRBJ1-2; maybe TRBD1 (5 bases). Trimming stripped 2 bases from V and 4 bases from J, with 9 bases between. Per the germline V gene, CDR1 is SGDLS and CDR2 is YYNGEE. The CDR3 is 13 amino acids. The CDR3 loop is CASSVLGAYGYTF. CDR3 sequence (DNA): TGTGCCAGCAGCGTCCTAGGGGCCTATGGCTACACCTTC.

The J gene is TRBJ1-5, the V gene TRBV5-1; tentative D call: TRBD1 (5 bases). V gave up 2 bases and J gave up 6 bases, with 12 bases separating them. Germline loops: CDR1 SGHRS, CDR2 YFSETQ. The CDR3 is 14 residues long. Here the CDR3 DNA reads TGCGCCAGCAGCTTATCGGGGGAGGGTCAGCCCCAGCATTTT. As protein: CASSLSGEGQPQHF.

The rearrangement joins TRBV28 to TRBJ2-7; D not certain. Trimming cost V 2 bases and J 0 bases, with 17 bases left between them. Germline CDR1 MDHEN, CDR2 SYDVKM. The CDR3 runs 17 residues. CDR3 residues: CASSLVGRSILSYEQYF. In nucleotides, the CDR3 is TGTGCCAGCAGTTTAGTAGGCAGGTCTATACTCTCCTACGAGCAGTACTTC.

The genes are TRBV11-2 and TRBJ2-5, with 12 bases fitting TRBD1. Germline V lookup: CDR1 SGHAT, CDR2 FQNNGV. The V gene end was trimmed by 3 bases and the J gene end by 5 bases; junction bases not matched to a gene: 4. The CDR3 length is 15 residues. CDR3 amino acids: CASSFGTGGFETQYF. CDR3 DNA sequence: TGTGCCAGCAGCTTCGGGACAGGGGGCTTTGAGACCCAGTACTTC.

The rearrangement uses TRBV6-1 and TRBJ2-6; D remains ambiguous. Per the germline V gene, CDR1 is MNHNS and CDR2 is SASEGT. The CDR3 length is 16 residues. The V end was cut by 4 bases, the J end by 2 bases, with 12 bases between. The CDR3 DNA reads as TGTGCCAGCAGTGCGACCAGGAACACTGGGGCCAACGTCCTGACTTTC. It encodes CASSATRNTGANVLTF.